The rows below give T cell receptor beta chains drawn from one sample of a study of lymphopenia after photon versus proton radiotherapy. Here immunoSEQ multiplex PCR was the method, and the copy in TCRdb shows in-frame clones only, minus some. The sample lists approximately 71,000 clones, roughly 93% seen once, with about 3% in the top ten. The material was peripheral blood, obtained from a patient treated with photon-based radiotherapy. These receptors all come from a woman aged 70-85 years with pancreatic cancer. Each CDR3 is given with its conserved first and last residue. Each record gives: D gene, J gene, V gene, CDR3 length, clone size, CDR3 DNA, CDR3 protein. The D gene is left open where the match is weak. Not every row has a clone size; where given, it reads once, few, many or a size class.

NA	TRBJ2-5	TRBV13	16	NA	TGTGCCAGCAGCTTAGGCTCCGGGACGCACCAAGAGACCCAGTACTTC	CASSLGSGTHQETQYF
NA	TRBJ2-3	TRBV4-1	14	NA	TGCGCCAGCAGCTATAGCGGTTTTACAGATACGCAGTATTTT	CASSYSGFTDTQYF
NA	TRBJ2-3	TRBV25-1	13	NA	TGTGCCAGCAGTGAACCAGGAGTAGATACGCAGTATTTT	CASSEPGVDTQYF
NA	TRBJ2-1	TRBV5-6	14	NA	TGTGCCAGCAGCTTGGGGGTGGGAGGCTATGAGCAGTTCTTC	CASSLGVGGYEQFF
NA	TRBJ2-3	TRBV28	13	NA	TGTGCCAGCAGTTTACTTTCGGCCTCGGGCCAGTATTTT	CASSLLSASGQYF
NA	TRBJ2-5	TRBV18	13	NA	TGTGCCAGCTCACTCCAGGGTGCGGAGACCCAGTACTTC	CASSLQGAETQYF
NA	TRBJ2-3	TRBV28	15	NA	TGTGCCAGCAGTTCAACAACGGGAGAAGTAGATACGCAGTATTTT	CASSSTTGEVDTQYF
NA	TRBJ1-1	TRBV7-2	11	NA	TGTGCCAGCAGCTTAGGGAGGGGGGCTTTCTTT	CASSLGRGAFF
NA	TRBJ2-7	TRBV11-2	14	NA	TGTGCCAGCAGCTTAGATCGGACAACTAACGAGCAGTACTTC	CASSLDRTTNEQYF
NA	TRBJ2-1	TRBV6-5	15	NA	TGTGCCAGCAGTTACTCGGGGGCTTATGAGGATGAGCAGTTCTTC	CASSYSGAYEDEQFF
NA	TRBJ2-3	TRBV19	14	NA	TGTGCCAGTAGTATTGAGCGGGGCACAGATACGCAGTATTTT	CASSIERGTDTQYF
NA	TRBJ2-7	TRBV11-1	16	NA	TGTGCCAGCAGCACATACCCGAGGGGGAATGGCTACGAGCAGTACTTC	CASSTYPRGNGYEQYF
NA	TRBJ2-3	TRBV9	16	once	TGTGCCAGCAGCGTAGATCAGGCGGGTAGCACAGATACGCAGTATTTT	CASSVDQAGSTDTQYF
NA	TRBJ2-1	TRBV28	17	NA	TGTGCCAGCAGTTTCTACGGGCTACTTTCTCCCGACAATGAGCAGTTCTTC	CASSFYGLLSPDNEQFF
NA	TRBJ1-4	TRBV6-1	15	NA	TGTGCCAGCAGTGAAGCGACAGCTTTTAATGAAAAACTGTTTTTT	CASSEATAFNEKLFF
TRBD2	TRBJ2-5	TRBV11-1	13	NA	TGTGCCAGCAGCTTCGGGGGAGGGGAGACCCAGTACTTC	CASSFGGGETQYF
NA	TRBJ2-7	TRBV14	13	NA	TGTGCCAGCAGCCAAGTACTAGGATGGGAGCAGTACTTC	CASSQVLGWEQYF
NA	TRBJ2-5	TRBV2	14	NA	TGTGCCAGCAGTGAACAGGGCCGGCAAGAGACCCAGTACTTC	CASSEQGRQETQYF
NA	TRBJ1-5	TRBV18	13	NA	TGTGCCAGCTCACCAACAGGTAATCAGCCCCAGCATTTT	CASSPTGNQPQHF
NA	TRBJ1-4	TRBV9	13	NA	TGTGCCAGCAGCGTAGGGGAGTGGGCACCCATGTTTTTT	CASSVGEWAPMFF
NA	TRBJ2-2	TRBV19	15	NA	TGTGCCAGTAGTCATCCGGACAGAAACACCGGGGAGCTGTTTTTT	CASSHPDRNTGELFF
NA	TRBJ1-5	TRBV10-3	14	NA	TGTGCCATCGCCGGGACTCGGGGATTTCAGCCCCAGCATTTT	CAIAGTRGFQPQHF
NA	TRBJ2-7	TRBV7-2	14	NA	TGTGCCAGCAGCTTCGGGGAGAGAGGCTACGAGCAGTACTTC	CASSFGERGYEQYF
NA	TRBJ2-5	TRBV11-2	14	NA	TGTGCCAGCAGGTATACCCTGGGCAACGAGACCCAGTACTTC	CASRYTLGNETQYF
TRBD2	TRBJ2-2	TRBV28	19	NA	TGTGCCAGCAGCTCCGGCCGGACTAGCGGGAGGGGGGACACCGGGGAGCTGTTTTTT	CASSSGRTSGRGDTGELFF
NA	TRBJ1-1	TRBV28	16	NA	TGTGCCAGCAGTTCCGCATCCCCGACGGTGAACACTGAAGCTTTCTTT	CASSSASPTVNTEAFF
NA	TRBJ2-3	TRBV5-1	16	NA	TGCGCCAGCAGCTTGGCCGGGACGAGAAGCACAGATACGCAGTATTTT	CASSLAGTRSTDTQYF
TRBD2	TRBJ2-7	TRBV2	12	NA	TGTGCCAGCAGTGATACCGGGACTAGAGGCTACTTC	CASSDTGTRGYF
NA	TRBJ2-1	TRBV4-2	14	once	TGTGCCAGCAGCCAAGATCGGGCCTACAATGAGCAGTTCTTC	CASSQDRAYNEQFF
TRBD2	TRBJ2-1	TRBV5-4	15	NA	TGTGCCAGCAGCTTGCCCCTAGCGGGAGTAGGTGAGCAGTTCTTC	CASSLPLAGVGEQFF
NA	TRBJ1-2	TRBV29-1	13	NA	TGCAGCGTCCGACAGGAATTGCGCTATGGCTACACCTTC	CSVRQELRYGYTF